The 25 T cell receptor beta chains below all came from one sample that was sequenced in a study of regulatory T cells in long-lasting Graves disease (dated by TCRdb to about 2021). The time point tag for this specimen amounts to: newly diagnosed GD, antithyroid drugs for less than 3 months. For both TCR sequencing and RNA sequencing, RNA was extracted from PBMCs in TRIzol. Library preparation employed multiplex PCR. TCRdb shows the sequencer as Illumina HiSeq 4000. To build TCR beta libraries, CDR3 regions were amplified by Arm-PCR using iRepertoire HTBI primers. TCRdb applied fastp at Q25 and MiXCR to the public reads, then kept only in-frame beta chains. All rows with the same CDR3 protein become a single entry with the most common DNA and genes. Present in this sample are about 530,000 distinct CDR3 sequences, roughly 15% of which were seen just once. The ten largest make up 25% of the sample. This same sample was also part of a study on T cells in Graves' hyperthyroidism and ophthalmopathy.

Sample: peripheral blood mononuclear cells (PBMCs), taken at new diagnosis, from a patient treated with antithyroid drugs. These receptors were taken from a woman aged 40-65 years with Graves disease. Donor details come from another sample of the same person, matched by shared clones.

The gene calls are TRBV3-1 and TRBJ2-2; D possibly corresponds to TRBD2 (6 bases). Germline values: CDR1 LGHDT, CDR2 YNNKEL (reference sequence). The CDR3 covers 15 residues. V lost 4 bases and J 6 bases, leaving 15 bases between the germline ends. The CDR3 loop is CASSPNRWGAGELFF. The CDR3 coding sequence is TGTGCCAGCAGCCCCAACAGATGGGGGGCCGGGGAGCTGTTTTTT.

The rearrangement links TRBV6-4 to TRBJ2-2; no clear D gene. V gave up 0 bases and J gave up 4 bases, with 12 bases separating them. Germline-derived CDR1 and CDR2 are MRHNA and SNTAGT. The CDR3 loop spans 16 amino acids. CDR3 in DNA: TGTGCCAGCAGTGACTCTGGCAGCCGTGGCACCGGGGAGCTGTTTTTT. It translates to CASSDSGSRGTGELFF.

This clonotype was detected many times. The chain recombines TRBV28 with TRBJ2-1; no clear D. The CDR3 contains 14 residues. Germline values: CDR1 MDHEN, CDR2 SYDVKM. V was cut by 6 bases and J by 5 bases, with 14 bases left in between. CDR3 nucleotides: TGTGCCAGCAGCAACCTAGGATACAACAATGAGCAGTTCTTC. Protein sequence: CASSNLGYNNEQFF.

In this sample, this clonotype turned up a few times. This chain links TRBV3-1 with TRBJ1-6; D is uncertain. The CDR3 has 14 residues. Germline-derived CDR1 and CDR2 are LGHDT and YNNKEL (reference sequence). With 3 bases removed from V and 8 bases from J, the gap between germline ends came to 11 bases. The CDR3 nucleotides read TGTGCCAGCAGCCATACATCTGGAGATTCACCCCTCCACTTT. Translated: CASSHTSGDSPLHF.

The rearrangement uses TRBV6-2 or TRBV6-3 and TRBJ1-5; no definite D call. With 5 bases removed from V and 0 bases from J, the gap between germline ends came to 11 bases. Germline V lookup: CDR1 MNHEY, CDR2 SVGEGT. This CDR3 has 15 amino acids. The CDR3 region has the DNA TGTGCCAGCAGTGAAGGGAGTAATAGCAATCAGCCCCAGCATTTT. Translated: CASSEGSNSNQPQHF.

This chain joins TRBV6-1 and TRBJ2-7; 8 nucleotides match TRBD2. CDR1 and CDR2 from the germline V gene are MNHNS and SASEGT. V lost 7 bases, J lost 4 bases, and 6 bases stayed unmatched. There are 13 residues in the CDR3. CDR3 nucleotides: TGTGCCAGCAAGCGTAGCGGGGTTTACGAGCAGTACTTC. Protein product: CASKRSGVYEQYF.

The rearrangement links TRBV6-1 to TRBJ1-2; D remains ambiguous. CDR3 size: 14 residues. Germline CDR1 and CDR2: MNHNS and SASEGT. V was pared by 10 bases and J by 1 base, with 16 bases between. The CDR3 loop is CATHPPGRNYGYTF. The CDR3 coding sequence is TGTGCCACTCACCCTCCTGGGCGTAACTATGGCTACACCTTC.

This clonotype came up a few times. This chain links TRBV6-1 with TRBJ2-1; 12 nucleotides agree with TRBD2. CDR1 and CDR2 (germline): MNHNS, SASEGT. This CDR3 has 16 amino acids. J was trimmed by 3 bases and V by 6 bases; bases with no gene match: 6. CDR3 sequence: CASSDTSGGFYNEQFF. CDR3 coding DNA: TGTGCCAGCAGCGATACTAGCGGGGGGTTCTACAATGAGCAGTTCTTC.

This clonotype has only a few counts. The chain links TRBV12-3 or TRBV12-4 to TRBJ1-3; D remains ambiguous. The V and J ends lost 5 bases and 0 bases respectively, with 17 bases between them. CDR3 length: 17 residues. The DNA of the CDR3 is TGTGCCAGCAGTCCCCGTTCTAGGGCGTTCTCTGGAAACACCATATATTTT. This gives the protein CASSPRSRAFSGNTIYF.

The chain couples TRBV19 to TRBJ2-1; weak D call: TRBD2 (5 bases). This CDR3 spans 12 amino acids. Germline-derived CDR1 and CDR2 are LNHDA and SQIVND (reference sequence). V was shortened by 5 bases and J by 12 bases, with 14 bases between the two germline ends. The CDR3 DNA reads TGTGCCAGTAGTGAACGGGGTTACGGGCAGTTCTTC. This codes for CASSERGYGQFF. Full variable domain (remainder filled in from reference TRBV19 and TRBJ2-1): DGGITQSPKYLFRKEGQNVTLSCEQNLNHDAMYWYRQDPGQGLRLIYYSQIVNDFQKGDIAEGYSVSREKKESFPLTVTSAQKNPTAFYLCASSERGYGQFFGPGTRLTVL.

This clonotype was seen repeatedly, ten times or more. The chain joins TRBV6-2 or TRBV6-3 to TRBJ2-2; maybe TRBD2 (5 bases). CDR1 MNHEY and CDR2 SVGEGT come from the germline V gene. CDR3 length: 14 residues. Between the trimmed V and J ends, which lost 5 bases and 4 bases, there was a span of 11 bases. The CDR3 loop is CASSEVGGTGELFF. CDR3 in DNA: TGTGCCAGCAGTGAAGTAGGAGGCACCGGGGAGCTGTTTTTT.

This clonotype has ten or more counts. The chain recombines TRBV12-3 or TRBV12-4 with TRBJ2-1; D may be TRBD1 (5 bases). This CDR3 region has 16 residues. The V end was cut by 5 bases, the J end by 3 bases, with 17 bases between. The CDR3 nucleotides are TGTGCCAGCAGTCCTACAGGTTACCCCGACTACAATGAGCAGTTCTTC. Translating it yields CASSPTGYPDYNEQFF.

A few counts support this clonotype. V and J are TRBV5-1 and TRBJ2-3; TRBD2 agrees at 10 bases. The CDR3 consists of 16 residues. V lost 3 bases to trimming and J lost 2 bases; unmatched junction nucleotides: 6. Germline V gives CDR1 SGHRS, CDR2 YFSETQ. CDR3 DNA sequence: TGCGCCAGCAGCTCTCTAGCGGGGGCCCCCACAGATACGCAGTATTTT. This codes for CASSSLAGAPTDTQYF.

The chain has TRBV7-3 and TRBJ2-3, with D possibly matching TRBD2 (6 bases). Per the germline V gene, CDR1 is SGHTA and CDR2 is FQGTGA. The CDR3 length is 15 residues. The V end lost 11 bases, the J end lost 4 bases, and 22 bases lay between the germline ends. CDR3 region: CASSLQGGTPDTQYF. The DNA for the CDR3 is TGTGCCTCTTCCCTTCAGGGCGGGACCCCAGATACGCAGTATTTT.

The sample holds many counts of this clonotype. CDR3 sequence: CASRAGTANTEAFF. In DNA, the CDR3 is TGTGCCAGCAGGGCCGGGACAGCTAACACTGAAGCTTTCTTT. This chain uses TRBV3-1 with TRBJ1-1; 7 nucleotides align to TRBD1. The CDR3 is 14 residues long. V lost 6 bases to trimming and J lost 2 bases; unmatched junction nucleotides: 6. Germline V CDR1 and CDR2: LGHDT, YNNKEL (reference sequence).

This clonotype was observed a handful of times. The chain employs TRBV20-1 and TRBJ2-2; D uncertain. Germline CDR1 DFQATT, CDR2 SNEGSKA (reference sequence). The V gene lost 1 base and the J gene lost 1 base, with 7 bases spanning the gap. CDR3 length equals 14 residues. This CDR3 is CSARGQKNTGELFF. The CDR3 region has the DNA TGCAGTGCTAGAGGCCAGAAGAACACCGGGGAGCTGTTTTTT.

As concerns this clonotype: The missing conserved phenylalanine or tryptophan at the end of this CDR3 makes a read error likely. The DNA is omitted, as the CDR3 cannot be located on it reliably, and the CDR3 follows TCRdb's listing. This sequence joins TRBV12-3 or TRBV12-4 and TRBJ2-4; TRBD1, the table's D call, was not compared with the DNA. The CDR3 region is 17 residues in length, termini included. CDR3 residues: CASSPQGTGPLGQYFGP.

This clonotype was observed a handful of times. This chain joins TRBV14 and TRBJ2-5; tentatively, D is TRBD2 (6 bases). The CDR3 loop spans 16 amino acids. V lost 0 bases, J lost 0 bases, and 11 bases lay in between. Germline-derived CDR1 and CDR2 are SGHDN and FVKESK. CDR3 in amino acids: CASSQEWRGNQETQYF. As DNA, the CDR3 is TGTGCCAGCAGCCAAGAATGGCGGGGCAACCAAGAGACCCAGTACTTC.

At least ten counts were recorded for this clonotype. The chain combines TRBV30 with TRBJ2-1; tentative D call: TRBD2 (5 bases). The CDR3 runs to 12 residues. V was shortened by 2 bases and J by 8 bases, with 10 bases between the two germline ends. Germline CDR1 and CDR2: GTSNPN and SVGIG (reference sequence). The CDR3 is CAWSSGGHEQFF. The CDR3 nucleotides are TGTGCCTGGAGTTCTGGAGGTCATGAGCAGTTCTTC.

This clonotype is a singleton in its sample. The chain links TRBV19 to TRBJ1-1, with a weak D call TRBD1 (5 bases). The V end lost 1 base, the J end lost 0 bases, and 12 bases lay between the germline ends. The CDR3 length is 16 residues. CDR1 is LNHDA, CDR2 SQIVND, per germline (reference sequence). The CDR3 protein is CASSIGPGQVNTEAFF. The CDR3 bases are TGTGCCAGTAGTATAGGACCGGGGCAGGTGAACACTGAAGCTTTCTTT.

Many counts were recorded for this clonotype. The rearrangement links TRBV30 to TRBJ1-4; D is unresolved. V was trimmed by 5 bases and J by 4 bases, leaving 8 bases between them. Germline assignment: CDR1 GTSNPN and CDR2 SVGIG (reference sequence). The CDR3 runs to 12 residues. CDR3: CAWEPGNEKLFF. In DNA, the CDR3 is TGTGCCTGGGAACCGGGTAATGAAAAACTGTTTTTT.

This clonotype was counted ten times or more. The rearrangement uses TRBV10-3 and TRBJ1-2; 7 nucleotides agree with TRBD1. Looked up from germline, CDR1 is ENHRY and CDR2 is SYGVKD. This CDR3 region has 13 residues. V shed 5 bases, J shed 4 bases, and the junction held 4 bases outside the gene matches. CDR3 in amino acids: CAISTQGTYGYTF. In nucleotides, the CDR3 is TGTGCCATCAGTACACAGGGGACCTATGGCTACACCTTC.

There are a few counts of this clonotype. The CDR3 DNA is TGCGCCAGCAGCCAATCTAGCGGGGGGGCCTACAATGAGCAGTTCTTC. It encodes CASSQSSGGAYNEQFF. The V call is TRBV4-1, the J call TRBJ2-1; 12 bases match TRBD2. This CDR3 contains 16 residues. With V trimmed by 2 bases and J by 2 bases, 1 base remained unmatched. CDR1 is MGHRA, CDR2 YSYEKL, per germline.

Comment on this clonotype: This may be a read error: a much more frequent sequence differs by one nucleotide. This sequence joins TRBV7-2 and TRBJ1-1; no reliable D call. The CDR3 spans 14 residues. Germline values: CDR1 SGHTA, CDR2 FQGNSA. The CDR3 nucleotides read TGTGCCAGCAGCTTCGACGGCATGAACACTGAAGTTTTCTTT. Protein sequence: CASSFDGMNTEVFF. The entire variable domain, with the rest obtained from reference TRBV7-2 and TRBJ1-1, is as follows: GAGVSQSPSNKVTEKGKDVELRCDPISGHTALYWYRQSLGQGLEFLIYFQGNSAPDKSGLPSDRFSAERTGGSVSTLTIQRTQQEDSAVYLCASSFDGMNTEVFFGQGTRLTVV.

This clonotype was counted a few times. The V gene is TRBV30, the J gene TRBJ2-1; weak D call: TRBD2 (5 bases). The CDR3 covers 13 residues. V lost 2 bases to trimming and J lost 7 bases, with 12 bases between them. The germline gives CDR1 GTSNPN, CDR2 SVGIG (reference sequence). CDR3 coding DNA: TGTGCCTGGAGTTTTGGTGGGGAGAATGAGCAGTTCTTC. It encodes CAWSFGGENEQFF.